This TCR beta chain was recovered during a study of CD8 T cells in Susac syndrome (dated by TCRdb to between 2018 and 2021). Study-level background: Repertoire sequencing was used to test whether CD8+ T cell activation and differentiation in Susac syndrome was antigen driven. On the study overall, not on this receptor specifically: The TCR sequencing and HLA analysis was acknowledged to have included a relatively small number of individuals.

High-throughput TCR beta sequencing profiled peripheral blood CD8+ and CD4+ T cells from healthy donors, Susac syndrome patients and multiple sclerosis patients. Treatment-naive patients with stable or active relapsing-remitting disease fulfilling revised McDonald criteria were used as multiple sclerosis controls. Bulk CD8+ and CD4+ T cells were purified by magnetic negative isolation, whereas CD8+ TEMRA cells were enriched by FACS. Blood was drawn into EDTA tubes, processed within 24 hours, and PBMCs were isolated by density gradient centrifugation. PBMCs intended for TCR sequencing were cryopreserved in liquid nitrogen and were subsequently thawed in a 37 degrees C water bath. Purity of sorted or isolated CD4+, CD8+ and CD8+ TEMRA cells was at least 90%. With respect to this clonotype: Its antigen remains undetermined. Per-base qualities were not stored, and no clone one base away is much larger.

The junction shows trimming of 0 bases on V and 6 bases on J, plus 9 bases between the germline ends. From a lookup of the germline V gene (reference sequence), CDR1 and CDR2 are GTSNPN and SVGIG. The CDR3 holds 12 amino acids from the cysteine to the valine. Just the 36-base CDR3 DNA is kept, in frame starting at base 1. RNA was extracted using the RNeasy kit, and roughly 0.5 to 1 ug of the RNA was reverse transcribed with random hexamers. The immunoSEQ multiplex PCR assay, covering 54 Vbeta and 13 Jbeta segments, was used to amplify TCR beta CDR3 regions. PCR amplification bias was corrected by using a synthetic template baseline for primer optimization and computational correction. The paper's processing steps were these. Only productive sequences were kept, with reads annotated to V, D and J genes according to IMGT and analyzed in immunoSEQ Analyzer. Clonality was calculated as one minus the Shannon entropy normalized by log2 of the number of productive unique sequences. For each patient and control, public and private clones were evaluated within the 100 most prevalent clones. A clone was defined as Susac-specific if it was absent from the healthy and MS cohorts, from 1052 published viral clones and from other ImmuneACCESS disease sequences. The public sequencing data were trimmed at Q25 with fastp and processed into clonotypes with MiXCR by TCRdb, which kept only in-frame beta chains. One record per CDR3 amino acid sequence lists the most common genes and DNA. The V and J calls, along with clone size, are taken from TCRdb and not from the paper's own processing. This sample lists about 210,000 distinct CDR3 sequences; over 90% were detected once. Of the sample, around 0.08% falls within the top ten clones.

Sequencing was carried out using CD4+ T cells from PBMCs. This clonotype originated in a human donor with multiple sclerosis. The V and J genes are TRBV30 and TRBJ2-7, with TRBD2 as a weak D call on 5 bases. The nucleotide sequence is TGTGCCTGGAGTGTACCGGGGTTCGAGCAGTACGTC. Translated, it gives CAWSVPGFEQYV.